A selection of T cell receptor beta chains follows, all from one sample in a study of Ad26.COV2.S vaccination and SARS-CoV-2 variants. The method was immunoSEQ multiplex PCR; TCRdb's version includes in-frame clones alone and lacks a portion of them. Of hundreds of thousands of clones in the sample, 89% were seen once. The sample consisted of peripheral blood, taken in a trial of Ad26.COV2.S vaccine versus placebo. These receptors were obtained from a person between 18 and 65 years old who received the Ad26.COV2.S COVID-19 vaccine or a placebo. CDR3s include the opening cysteine and the closing phenylalanine or tryptophan. A D gene is named only where the DNA matches it firmly. Only some rows state a clone size, as once, few, many or a class for expanded clones.

-,TRBJ2-1,TRBV27,once,CASSRGTYVNEQFF,TGTGCCAGCAGCCGAGGGACCTACGTCAATGAGCAGTTCTTC
-,TRBJ2-2,TRBV28,-,CASSPGLYTGELFF,TGTGCCAGCAGTCCGGGACTTTACACCGGGGAGCTGTTTTTT
TRBD2,TRBJ2-3,TRBV4-1,-,CASSTKGLAPFTDTQYF,TGCGCCAGCAGCACAAAAGGACTAGCCCCTTTCACAGATACGCAGTATTTT
-,TRBJ2-7,TRBV6-2/TRBV6-3,-,CASSYLGRREQYF,TGTGCCAGCAGTTACCTGGGCCGGAGGGAGCAGTACTTC
TRBD2,TRBJ2-1,TRBV7-3,-,CASSPAGGSGHEQFF,TGTGCCAGCAGCCCAGCGGGAGGTAGCGGCCATGAGCAGTTCTTC
TRBD1,TRBJ1-1,TRBV4-3,once,CASSQGLRGDTEAFF,TGCGCCAGCAGCCAAGGACTCAGGGGGGACACTGAAGCTTTCTTT
TRBD1,TRBJ1-4,TRBV19,-,CASSAGTANNEKLFF,TGTGCCAGTAGTGCCGGGACAGCTAATAATGAAAAACTGTTTTTT
TRBD2,TRBJ2-1,TRBV7-9,-,CASSLGSGSVDEQFF,TGTGCCAGCAGCTTAGGAAGCGGGAGCGTCGATGAGCAGTTCTTC
-,TRBJ1-1,TRBV7-9,-,CASSGTWTANTEAFF,TGTGCCAGCAGCGGGACTTGGACGGCGAACACTGAAGCTTTCTTT
-,TRBJ2-4,TRBV7-3,once,CASSLAGINIQYF,TGTGCCAGCAGCTTAGCGGGGATAAACATTCAGTACTTC
-,TRBJ1-1,TRBV28,-,CASSLGLSEAFF,TGTGCCAGCAGCCTGGGACTCAGTGAAGCTTTCTTT
TRBD1,TRBJ2-3,TRBV7-3,few,CASTPGQGITDTQYF,TGTGCCAGCACCCCGGGACAGGGGATCACAGATACGCAGTATTTT
-,TRBJ1-4,TRBV27,-,CASSEGGQGTRKLFF,TGTGCCAGCAGTGAAGGGGGGCAGGGTACGCGTAAACTGTTTTTT
-,TRBJ2-1,TRBV27,-,CASSLFKSDSYNEQFF,TGTGCCAGCAGTCTATTCAAATCCGACAGTTACAATGAGCAGTTCTTC
-,TRBJ2-5,TRBV19,-,CASSLMWTIQETQYF,TGTGCCAGTAGCCTCATGTGGACAATTCAAGAGACCCAGTACTTC
-,TRBJ1-1,TRBV7-9,-,CASKLGQWNTEAFF,TGTGCCAGTAAGCTTGGGCAGTGGAACACTGAAGCTTTCTTT
-,TRBJ2-5,TRBV3-1/TRBV3-2,-,CASSQDGEQGRGETQYF,TGTGCCAGCAGCCAAGATGGGGAGCAGGGGCGCGGAGAGACCCAGTACTTC
-,TRBJ1-4,TRBV6-4,-,CASSDNEKLFF,TGTGCCAGCAGTGACAATGAAAAACTGTTTTTT
-,TRBJ1-2,TRBV7-9,-,CASSFSARTGGPNYGYTF,TGTGCCAGCAGCTTTTCGGCTCGTACGGGGGGCCCTAACTATGGCTACACCTTC
-,TRBJ1-5,TRBV3-1/TRBV3-2,-,CASSQGVGVGGPQHF,TGTGCCAGCAGCCAAGGGGTAGGGGTAGGCGGCCCCCAGCATTTT
TRBD1,TRBJ1-4,TRBV6-5,-,CASSYFGTGRKKLFF,TGTGCCAGCAGTTACTTCGGGACAGGAAGAAAAAAACTGTTTTTT
-,TRBJ2-2,TRBV7-8,-,CASRRGQIIIGELFF,TGTGCCAGCAGGCGAGGGCAAATTATTATCGGGGAGCTGTTTTTT
-,TRBJ2-5,TRBV5-1,-,CASSRSQGSQETQYF,TGCGCCAGCAGCAGATCACAAGGAAGCCAAGAGACCCAGTACTTC
-,TRBJ2-5,TRBV5-8,-,CASRKGHPQETQYF,TGTGCCAGCCGGAAGGGACATCCTCAAGAGACCCAGTACTTC
-,TRBJ2-3,TRBV27,-,CASSLSLGTDTQYF,TGTGCCAGCAGTTTATCGCTGGGGACAGATACGCAGTATTTT
-,TRBJ1-5,TRBV10-3,-,CAISGRDAQPQHF,TGTGCCATCAGTGGAAGGGACGCTCAGCCCCAGCATTTT
-,TRBJ2-3,TRBV4-3,-,CASSRTGGASPDTQYF,TGCGCCAGCAGCCGCACGGGCGGGGCTAGCCCAGATACGCAGTATTTT
TRBD1,TRBJ1-4,TRBV28,-,CASKGTAPFEKLFF,TGTGCCAGTAAAGGGACAGCCCCCTTTGAAAAACTGTTTTTT
-,TRBJ1-2,TRBV3-1/TRBV3-2,-,CASSRNSQGAYGYTF,TGTGCCAGCAGCCGAAATAGTCAGGGCGCCTATGGCTACACCTTC
TRBD2,TRBJ2-3,TRBV15,once,CATSRDHLAGGPDTQYF,TGTGCCACCAGCAGAGATCACCTAGCGGGGGGCCCAGATACGCAGTATTTT
TRBD1,TRBJ1-2,TRBV6-5,few,CASRGLDRGDYGYTF,TGTGCCAGCAGGGGCTTGGACAGGGGTGACTATGGCTACACCTTC
-,TRBJ2-1,TRBV5-1,-,CASSLTTGTVSYNEQFF,TGCGCCAGCAGCTTGACCACCGGGACTGTCTCCTACAATGAGCAGTTCTTC
-,TRBJ2-2,TRBV3-1/TRBV3-2,-,CASSPSPDTGELFF,TGTGCCAGCAGCCCCTCGCCGGACACCGGGGAGCTGTTTTTT
-,TRBJ2-7,TRBV5-1,-,CASSGRRDEQYF,TGCGCCAGCAGCGGACGACGGGACGAGCAGTACTTC
TRBD1,TRBJ1-5,TRBV7-2,-,CASSRQGDNQPQHF,TGTGCCAGCAGTAGGCAGGGGGACAATCAGCCCCAGCATTTT
-,TRBJ1-2,TRBV2,-,CASSDRQHGYTF,TGTGCCAGCAGTGACAGACAACATGGCTACACCTTC
-,TRBJ1-6,TRBV15,-,CATSRDFWGGSPLHF,TGTGCCACCAGCAGAGATTTTTGGGGTGGTTCACCCCTCCACTTT
-,TRBJ1-1,TRBV29-1,-,CSVARTNAEAFF,TGCAGCGTTGCGAGGACGAACGCTGAAGCTTTCTTT
-,TRBJ1-2,TRBV9,-,CASSADIRTNYGYTF,TGTGCCAGCAGCGCAGACATTCGGACCAACTATGGCTACACCTTC
-,TRBJ1-1,TRBV5-1,-,CASSLEVGGVNTEAFF,TGCGCCAGCAGCTTGGAAGTTGGGGGCGTGAACACTGAAGCTTTCTTT